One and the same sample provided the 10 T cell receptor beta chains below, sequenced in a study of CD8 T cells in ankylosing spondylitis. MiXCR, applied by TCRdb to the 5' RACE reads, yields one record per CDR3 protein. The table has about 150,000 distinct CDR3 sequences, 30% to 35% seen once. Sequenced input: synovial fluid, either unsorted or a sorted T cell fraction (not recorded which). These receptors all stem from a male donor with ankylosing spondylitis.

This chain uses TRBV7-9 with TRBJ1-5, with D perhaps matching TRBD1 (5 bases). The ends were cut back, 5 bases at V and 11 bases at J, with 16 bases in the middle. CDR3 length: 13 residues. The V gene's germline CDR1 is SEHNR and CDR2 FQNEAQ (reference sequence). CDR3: CASSKGQGWTQHF. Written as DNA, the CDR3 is TGTGCCAGCAGCAAGGGTCAGGGTTGGACCCAGCATTTT.

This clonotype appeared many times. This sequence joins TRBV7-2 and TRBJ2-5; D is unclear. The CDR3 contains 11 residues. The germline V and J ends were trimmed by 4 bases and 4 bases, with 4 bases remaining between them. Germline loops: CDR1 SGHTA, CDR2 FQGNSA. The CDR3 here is CASSWGETQYF. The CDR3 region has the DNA TGTGCCAGCAGCTGGGGAGAGACCCAGTACTTC.

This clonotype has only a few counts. The CDR3 region is CASGRFPGTGELFF. Written as DNA, the CDR3 is TGTGCCAGCGGCAGGTTCCCCGGGACCGGGGAGCTGTTTTTT. The genes are TRBV6-2 or TRBV6-3 and TRBJ2-2; D gene uncertain. Germline loops: CDR1 MNHEY, CDR2 SVGEGT. With 8 bases removed from V and 5 bases from J, the gap between germline ends came to 15 bases. The CDR3 contains 14 residues.

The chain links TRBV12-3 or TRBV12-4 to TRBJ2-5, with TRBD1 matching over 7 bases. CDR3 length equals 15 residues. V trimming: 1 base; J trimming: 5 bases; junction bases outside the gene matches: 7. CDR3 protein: CASSLGQGRGETQYF. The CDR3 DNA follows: TGTGCCAGCAGTTTAGGACAGGGAAGAGGGGAGACCCAGTACTTC.

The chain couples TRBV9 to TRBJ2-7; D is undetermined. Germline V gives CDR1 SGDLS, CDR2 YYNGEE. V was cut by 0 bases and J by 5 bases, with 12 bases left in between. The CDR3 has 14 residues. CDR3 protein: CASSVGGRRDEQYF. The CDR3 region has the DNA TGTGCCAGCAGCGTAGGTGGGCGAAGGGACGAGCAGTACTTC.

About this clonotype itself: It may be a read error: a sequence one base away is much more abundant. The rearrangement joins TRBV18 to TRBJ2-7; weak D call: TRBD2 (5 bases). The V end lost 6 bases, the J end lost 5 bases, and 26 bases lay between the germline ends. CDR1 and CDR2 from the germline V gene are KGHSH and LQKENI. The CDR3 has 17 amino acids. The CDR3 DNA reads TGTGCCAGCTCCCCCGAAACTAACGGGATGAGGAGGCACGAGCAGTACTTC. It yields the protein CASSPETNGMRRHEQYF.

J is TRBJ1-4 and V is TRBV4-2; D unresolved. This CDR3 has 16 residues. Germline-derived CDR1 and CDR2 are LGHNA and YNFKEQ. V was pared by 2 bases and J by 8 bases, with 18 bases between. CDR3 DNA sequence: TGTGCCAGCAGCCAACTTACCGGGCCCCAAAGAGAAAAACTGTTTTTT. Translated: CASSQLTGPQREKLFF.

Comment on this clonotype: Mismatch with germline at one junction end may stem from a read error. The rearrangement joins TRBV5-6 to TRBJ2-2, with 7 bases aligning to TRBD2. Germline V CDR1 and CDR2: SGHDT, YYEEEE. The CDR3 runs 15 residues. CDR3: CASSLWRENPGELFF. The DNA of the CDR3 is TGTGCCAGCAGCTTGTGGCGGGAGAACCCCGGGGAGCTGTTTTTT.

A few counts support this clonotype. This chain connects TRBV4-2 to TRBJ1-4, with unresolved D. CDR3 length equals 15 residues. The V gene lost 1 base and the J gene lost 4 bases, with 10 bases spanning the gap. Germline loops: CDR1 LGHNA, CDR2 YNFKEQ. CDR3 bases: TGTGCCAGCAGCCAAGGGCGCTACAGTAATGAAAAACTGTTTTTT. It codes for CASSQGRYSNEKLFF.

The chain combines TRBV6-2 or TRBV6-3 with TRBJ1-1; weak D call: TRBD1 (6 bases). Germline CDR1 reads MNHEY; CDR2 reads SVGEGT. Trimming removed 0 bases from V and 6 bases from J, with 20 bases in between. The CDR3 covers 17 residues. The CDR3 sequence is CASSYSKIAGGRSEAFF. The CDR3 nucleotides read TGTGCCAGCAGTTACTCGAAGATCGCGGGGGGGCGTTCTGAAGCTTTCTTT.